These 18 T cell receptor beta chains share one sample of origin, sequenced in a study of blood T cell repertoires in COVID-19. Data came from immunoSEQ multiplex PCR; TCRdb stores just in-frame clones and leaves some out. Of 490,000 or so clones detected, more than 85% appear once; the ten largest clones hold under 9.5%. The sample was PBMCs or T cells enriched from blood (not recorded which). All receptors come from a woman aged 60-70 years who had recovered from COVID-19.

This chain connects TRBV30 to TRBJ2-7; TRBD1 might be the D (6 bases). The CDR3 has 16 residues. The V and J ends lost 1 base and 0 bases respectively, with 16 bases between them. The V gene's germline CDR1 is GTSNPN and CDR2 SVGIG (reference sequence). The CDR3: CAWSGRRQAHSYEQYF. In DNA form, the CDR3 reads TGTGCCTGGAGTGGCCGCAGACAGGCGCACTCCTACGAGCAGTACTTC.

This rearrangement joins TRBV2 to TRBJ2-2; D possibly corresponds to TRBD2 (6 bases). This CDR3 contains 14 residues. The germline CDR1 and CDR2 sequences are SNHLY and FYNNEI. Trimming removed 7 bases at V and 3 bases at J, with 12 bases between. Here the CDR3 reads CASNYGGHTGELFF. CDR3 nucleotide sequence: TGTGCCAGCAACTACGGGGGTCACACCGGGGAGCTGTTTTTT. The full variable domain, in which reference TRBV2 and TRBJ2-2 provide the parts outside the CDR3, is EPEVTQTPSHQVTQMGQEVILRCVPISNHLYFYWYRQILGQKVEFLVSFYNNEISEKSEIFDDQFSVERPDGSNFTLKIRSTKLEDSAMYFCASNYGGHTGELFFGEGSRLTVL.

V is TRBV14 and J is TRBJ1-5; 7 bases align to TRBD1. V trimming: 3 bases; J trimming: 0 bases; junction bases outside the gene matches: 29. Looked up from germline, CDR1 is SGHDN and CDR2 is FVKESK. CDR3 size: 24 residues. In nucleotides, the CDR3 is TGTGCCAGCAGCCACCCAGAGGGGGGACAGAATGAAGCGACTTTCAACTATAGCAATCAGCCCCAGCATTTT. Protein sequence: CASSHPEGGQNEATFNYSNQPQHF.

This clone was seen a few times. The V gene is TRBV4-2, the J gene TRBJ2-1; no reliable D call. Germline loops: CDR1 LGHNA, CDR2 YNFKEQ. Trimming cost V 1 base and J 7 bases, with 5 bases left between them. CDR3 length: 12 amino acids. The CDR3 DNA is TGTGCCAGCAGCCAAGCTACGAATGAGCAGTTCTTC. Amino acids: CASSQATNEQFF.

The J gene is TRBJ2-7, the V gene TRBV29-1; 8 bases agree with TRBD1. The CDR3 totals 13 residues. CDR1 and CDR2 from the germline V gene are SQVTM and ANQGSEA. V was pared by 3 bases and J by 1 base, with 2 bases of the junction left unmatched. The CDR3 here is CSVDTGGSYEQYF. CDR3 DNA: TGCAGCGTTGATACAGGGGGGTCCTACGAGCAGTACTTC.

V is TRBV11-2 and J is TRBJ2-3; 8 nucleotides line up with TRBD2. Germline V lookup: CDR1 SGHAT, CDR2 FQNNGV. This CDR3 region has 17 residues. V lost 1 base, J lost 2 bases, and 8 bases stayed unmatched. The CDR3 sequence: CASSLGSGGGFTDTQYF. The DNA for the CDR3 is TGTGCCAGCAGCTTAGGCTCGGGCGGGGGGTTCACAGATACGCAGTATTTT. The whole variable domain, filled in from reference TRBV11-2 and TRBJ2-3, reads EAGVAQSPRYKIIEKRQSVAFWCNPISGHATLYWYQQILGQGPKLLIQFQNNGVVDDSQLPKDRFSAERLKGVDSTLKIQPAKLEDSAVYLCASSLGSGGGFTDTQYFGPGTRLTVL.

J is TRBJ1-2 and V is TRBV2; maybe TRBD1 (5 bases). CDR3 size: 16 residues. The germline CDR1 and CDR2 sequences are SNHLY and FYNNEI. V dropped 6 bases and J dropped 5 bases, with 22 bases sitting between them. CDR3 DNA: TGTGCCAGCAGCCACTCCCCCTCCCAGGGTGAGTATGGCTACACCTTC. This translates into CASSHSPSQGEYGYTF.

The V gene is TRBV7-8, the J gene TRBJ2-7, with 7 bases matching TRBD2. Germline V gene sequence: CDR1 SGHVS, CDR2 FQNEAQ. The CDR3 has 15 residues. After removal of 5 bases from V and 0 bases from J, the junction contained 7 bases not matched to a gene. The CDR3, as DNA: TGTGCCAGCAGCCCCCTCAGCGGGGCCTCCTACGAGCAGTACTTC. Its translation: CASSPLSGASYEQYF.

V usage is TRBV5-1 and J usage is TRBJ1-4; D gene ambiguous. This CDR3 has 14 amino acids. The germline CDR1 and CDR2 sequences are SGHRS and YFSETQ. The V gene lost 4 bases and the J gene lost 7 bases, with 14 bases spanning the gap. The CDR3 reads CASSTGGLGEKLFF. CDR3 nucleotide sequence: TGCGCCAGCAGCACGGGAGGGCTCGGTGAAAAACTGTTTTTT.

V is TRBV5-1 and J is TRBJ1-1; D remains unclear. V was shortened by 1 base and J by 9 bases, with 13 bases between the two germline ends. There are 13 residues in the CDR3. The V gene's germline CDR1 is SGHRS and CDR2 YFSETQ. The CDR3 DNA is TGCGCCAGCAGCTTGCCCACCCCGGGGAAAGCTTTCTTT. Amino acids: CASSLPTPGKAFF. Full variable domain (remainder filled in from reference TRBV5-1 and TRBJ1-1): KAGVTQTPRYLIKTRGQQVTLSCSPISGHRSVSWYQQTPGQGLQFLFEYFSETQRNKGNFPGRFSGRQFSNSRSEMNVSTLELGDSALYLCASSLPTPGKAFFGQGTRLTVV.

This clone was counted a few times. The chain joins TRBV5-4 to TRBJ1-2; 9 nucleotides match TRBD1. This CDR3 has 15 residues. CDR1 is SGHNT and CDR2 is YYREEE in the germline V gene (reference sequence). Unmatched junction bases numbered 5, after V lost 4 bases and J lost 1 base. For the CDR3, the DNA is TGTGCCAGCAGCACACGGACAGGGGTTAACTATGGCTACACCTTC. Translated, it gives CASSTRTGVNYGYTF.

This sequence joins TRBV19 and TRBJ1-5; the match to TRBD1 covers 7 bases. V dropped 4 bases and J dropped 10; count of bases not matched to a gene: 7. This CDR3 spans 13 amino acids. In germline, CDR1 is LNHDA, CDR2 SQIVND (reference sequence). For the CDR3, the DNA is TGTGCCAGTAGTACCGGGACAGAGTATCCCCAGCATTTT. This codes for CASSTGTEYPQHF.

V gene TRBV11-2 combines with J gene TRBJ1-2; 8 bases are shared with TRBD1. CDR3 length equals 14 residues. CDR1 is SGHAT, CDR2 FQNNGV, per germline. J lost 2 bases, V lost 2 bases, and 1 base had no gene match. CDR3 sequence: CASSLTGGNYGYTF. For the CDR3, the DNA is TGTGCCAGCAGCTTAACAGGGGGAAACTATGGCTACACCTTC.

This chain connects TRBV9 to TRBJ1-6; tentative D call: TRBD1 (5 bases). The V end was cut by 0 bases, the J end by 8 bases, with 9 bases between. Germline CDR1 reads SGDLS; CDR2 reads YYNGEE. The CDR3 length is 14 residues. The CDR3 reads CASSVDSRDSPLHF. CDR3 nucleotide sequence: TGTGCCAGCAGCGTAGACAGCAGGGATTCACCCCTCCACTTT.

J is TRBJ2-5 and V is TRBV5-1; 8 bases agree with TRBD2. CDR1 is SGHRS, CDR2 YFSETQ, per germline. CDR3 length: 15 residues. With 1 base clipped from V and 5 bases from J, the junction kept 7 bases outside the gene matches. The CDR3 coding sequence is TGCGCCAGCAGCTTGACCGGGACTAGGGGGGAGACCCAGTACTTC. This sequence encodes CASSLTGTRGETQYF.

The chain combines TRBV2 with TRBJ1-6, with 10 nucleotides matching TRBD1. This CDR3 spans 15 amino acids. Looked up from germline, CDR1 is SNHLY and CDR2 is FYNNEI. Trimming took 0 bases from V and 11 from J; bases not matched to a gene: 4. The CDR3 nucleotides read TGTGCCAGCAGTGAAGCTCGCGACAGGGGGCCACCCCTCCACTTT. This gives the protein CASSEARDRGPPLHF. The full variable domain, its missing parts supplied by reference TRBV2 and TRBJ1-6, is EPEVTQTPSHQVTQMGQEVILRCVPISNHLYFYWYRQILGQKVEFLVSFYNNEISEKSEIFDDQFSVERPDGSNFTLKIRSTKLEDSAMYFCASSEARDRGPPLHFGNGTRLTVT.

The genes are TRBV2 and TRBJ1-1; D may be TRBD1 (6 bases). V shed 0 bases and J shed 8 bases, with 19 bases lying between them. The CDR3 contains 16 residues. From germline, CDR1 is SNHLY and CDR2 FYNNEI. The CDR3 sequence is CASSEASLLTGGEAFF. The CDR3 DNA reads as TGTGCCAGCAGTGAAGCCTCGTTATTGACAGGCGGCGAAGCTTTCTTT.

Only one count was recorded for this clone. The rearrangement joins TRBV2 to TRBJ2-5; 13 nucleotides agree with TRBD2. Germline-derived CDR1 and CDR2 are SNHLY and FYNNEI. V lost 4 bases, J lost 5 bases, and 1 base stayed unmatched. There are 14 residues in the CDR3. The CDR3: CASSGLAGGETQYF. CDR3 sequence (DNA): TGTGCCAGCAGTGGACTAGCGGGGGGTGAGACCCAGTACTTC.